A single sample gave rise to the 24 T cell receptor beta chains below, sequenced in a study of CD8 T cells in Susac syndrome. When the RNA was reverse transcribed, random hexamers were used with an input of about 0.5 to 1 ug. Via MiXCR, TCRdb re-called the immunoSEQ multiplex PCR reads, giving one row per CDR3 protein. The sample consists of around 170,000 distinct CDR3 sequences, about 95% of them appearing once. The sample taken for sequencing was CD8+ T cells from PBMCs. The receptor source for this set is a human donor with multiple sclerosis.

The V call is TRBV7-2, the J call TRBJ2-7; a possible D gene is TRBD1 (5 bases). Germline CDR1 SGHTA, CDR2 FQGNSA. This CDR3 contains 15 residues. Trimming removed 1 base from V and 2 bases from J, with 12 bases in between. This CDR3 is CASSLEGSSAYEQYF. CDR3 sequence (DNA): TGTGCCAGCAGCTTAGAGGGGTCCTCCGCCTACGAGCAGTACTTC. Together with reference TRBV7-2 and TRBJ2-7, the CDR3 gives the full variable domain: GAGVSQSPSNKVTEKGKDVELRCDPISGHTALYWYRQSLGQGLEFLIYFQGNSAPDKSGLPSDRFSAERTGGSVSTLTIQRTQQEDSAVYLCASSLEGSSAYEQYFGPGTRLTVT.

The chain uses TRBV20-1 and TRBJ1-1, with D possibly TRBD1 on 5 matching bases. The CDR3 contains 14 residues. The germline CDR1 and CDR2 sequences are DFQATT and SNEGSKA (reference sequence). V was cut by 6 bases and J by 4 bases, with 18 bases left in between. CDR3 sequence (DNA): TGCAGTGCCCTTCTCCCCGGGGCCGGCACTGAAGCTTTCTTT. This gives the protein CSALLPGAGTEAFF.

J is TRBJ2-7 and V is TRBV5-5, with D possibly being TRBD1 or TRBD2 (5 bases each). The V gene's germline CDR1 is SGHKS and CDR2 YYEKEE (reference sequence). V was trimmed by 0 bases and J by 4 bases, leaving 11 bases between them. This CDR3 comprises 14 residues. CDR3: CASSLVAGRYEQYF. The CDR3 region has the DNA TGTGCCAGCAGCTTGGTGGCAGGGAGATACGAGCAGTACTTC.

The chain couples TRBV9 to TRBJ2-7; D might be TRBD1 or TRBD2, each matching 5 bases. In germline, CDR1 is SGDLS, CDR2 YYNGEE. V lost 2 bases and J 2 bases, leaving 11 bases between the germline ends. The CDR3 covers 14 residues. The chain's CDR3 is CASSVGDGPYEQYF. DNA of the CDR3: TGTGCCAGCAGCGTTGGGGACGGTCCCTACGAGCAGTACTTC.

The chain links TRBV20-1 to TRBJ2-1; 11 bases map to TRBD2. In germline, CDR1 is DFQATT, CDR2 SNEGSKA (reference sequence). With 7 bases clipped from V and 8 bases from J, the junction kept 10 bases outside the gene matches. The CDR3 has 14 amino acids. The CDR3 nucleotides are TGCAGTGTTCCTATAGCGGGAGGGCCCCATGAGCAGTTCTTC. It is translated as CSVPIAGGPHEQFF.

As DNA, the CDR3 is TGTGCCAGCAGCCCTGACTCTAACAATGAGCAGTTCTTC. Protein product: CASSPDSNNEQFF. This rearrangement joins TRBV12-3 or TRBV12-4 to TRBJ2-1; D gene ambiguous. The germline V and J ends were trimmed by 6 bases and 5 bases, with 11 bases remaining between them. CDR3 length: 13 amino acids.

The chain employs TRBV4-1 and TRBJ2-5, with 8 bases identical to TRBD2. CDR3 length: 15 residues. Germline CDR1 reads MGHRA; CDR2 reads YSYEKL. V trimming: 0 bases; J trimming: 3 bases; junction bases outside the gene matches: 3. The CDR3 reads CASSQDERGKETQYF. CDR3 sequence (DNA): TGCGCCAGCAGCCAAGACGAGCGGGGGAAAGAGACCCAGTACTTC.

This clonotype was detected once. This sequence joins TRBV7-9 and TRBJ2-5; tentatively, D is TRBD1 (7 bases). The CDR3 spans 16 residues. Germline V gives CDR1 SEHNR, CDR2 FQNEAQ (reference sequence). Trimming removed 1 base from V and 1 base from J, with 13 bases in between. CDR3 sequence reads: CASSLVPQGGQETQYF. The CDR3 region has the DNA TGTGCCAGCAGCTTAGTGCCCCAGGGGGGCCAAGAGACCCAGTACTTC.

The CDR3 DNA reads TGTGCCAGCAGCGTAGGGAGCGGAACTGGGCAGCCCCAGCATTTT. This translates into CASSVGSGTGQPQHF. V usage is TRBV9 and J usage is TRBJ1-5, with unresolved D. With 0 bases removed from V and 7 bases from J, the gap between germline ends came to 14 bases. Germline loops: CDR1 SGDLS, CDR2 YYNGEE. The CDR3 extends over 15 amino acids.

The rearrangement links TRBV20-1 to TRBJ2-7; 11 nucleotides agree with TRBD1. This CDR3 contains 14 residues. Trimming took 1 base from V and 5 from J; bases not matched to a gene: 4. Per the germline V gene, CDR1 is DFQATT and CDR2 is SNEGSKA (reference sequence). CDR3 nucleotides: TGCAGTGCTAGAGGGGACAGGGGGTGGGACGAGCAGTACTTC. Encoded protein: CSARGDRGWDEQYF.

The rearrangement links TRBV29-1 to TRBJ1-1; a weak D match, TRBD1 (5 bases). Germline CDR1 SQVTM, CDR2 ANQGSEA. This CDR3 spans 14 amino acids. V lost 4 bases and J 5 bases, leaving 17 bases between the germline ends. The DNA of the CDR3 is TGCAGCGTTGCCTCCGTCAGGGTTTTAACTGAAGCTTTCTTT. Encoded protein: CSVASVRVLTEAFF.

The chain links TRBV6-5 to TRBJ2-5; 8 positions agree with TRBD2. V trimming: 3 bases; J trimming: 5 bases; junction bases outside the gene matches: 8. The germline V gene has CDR1 MNHEY and CDR2 SVGAGI. The CDR3 runs 15 residues. The CDR3 sequence: CASSYLGAGEETQYF. CDR3 DNA sequence: TGTGCCAGCAGTTATTTGGGAGCGGGAGAGGAGACCCAGTACTTC.

V usage is TRBV29-1 and J usage is TRBJ2-7, with TRBD1 as a possible D gene (6 bases). The CDR3 covers 13 residues. V was pared by 4 bases and J by 1 base, with 11 bases between. Germline CDR1 reads SQVTM; CDR2 reads ANQGSEA. CDR3 DNA sequence: TGCAGCGTTGGGGAGACAGGATCCTACGAGCAGTACTTC. It translates to CSVGETGSYEQYF.

V gene TRBV7-9 combines with J gene TRBJ2-6; a possible D gene is TRBD1 (6 bases). The CDR3 is made up of 18 amino acids. V was pared by 1 base and J by 0 bases, with 13 bases between. In germline, CDR1 is SEHNR, CDR2 FQNEAQ (reference sequence). The CDR3 is CASSLVRGQNSGANVLTF. As DNA, the CDR3 is TGTGCCAGCAGCTTAGTAAGAGGACAGAACTCTGGGGCCAACGTCCTGACTTTC. The full variable domain, with the rest looked up from reference TRBV7-9 and TRBJ2-6, is DTGVSQNPRHKITKRGQNVTFRCDPISEHNRLYWYRQTLGQGPEFLTYFQNEAQLEKSRLLSDRFSAERPKGSFSTLEIQRTEQGDSAMYLCASSLVRGQNSGANVLTFGAGSRLTVL.

V is TRBV9 and J is TRBJ2-3; a weak D match, TRBD2 (5 bases). Germline assignment: CDR1 SGDLS and CDR2 YYNGEE. The V and J ends lost 0 bases and 2 bases respectively, with 7 bases between them. The CDR3 is 14 amino acids. The CDR3: CASSVGGNTDTQYF. DNA for the CDR3: TGTGCCAGCAGCGTAGGAGGGAACACAGATACGCAGTATTTT.

The chain recombines TRBV29-1 with TRBJ1-1, with D possibly matching TRBD1 (5 bases). The germline CDR1 and CDR2 sequences are SQVTM and ANQGSEA. The CDR3 extends over 11 amino acids. With 4 bases removed from V and 8 bases from J, the gap between germline ends came to 11 bases. The CDR3 spells CSVVWGYEAFF. The CDR3 DNA is TGCAGCGTTGTTTGGGGGTACGAAGCTTTCTTT.

The V call is TRBV29-1, the J call TRBJ2-7; the match to TRBD1 covers 9 bases. The CDR3 consists of 15 residues. Germline CDR1 SQVTM, CDR2 ANQGSEA. Trimming removed 0 bases from V and 6 bases from J; junction bases left unmatched: 9. The CDR3, as DNA: TGCAGCGTTGAAGATCCGGGACAGGGTCTCTCCGAGCAGTACTTC. Amino acids: CSVEDPGQGLSEQYF.

This clonotype was seen once. The chain uses TRBV13 and TRBJ2-5; the match to TRBD2 covers 12 bases. CDR1 and CDR2 from the germline V gene are PRHDT and FYEKMQ (reference sequence). The trim removed 5 bases at V and 3 bases at J, leaving 7 bases unmatched. This CDR3 spans 16 amino acids. The CDR3 spells CASSTRLAGAEETQYF. The CDR3 nucleotides are TGTGCCAGCAGCACTAGACTAGCGGGGGCAGAAGAGACCCAGTACTTC.

This chain uses TRBV9 with TRBJ2-3; D remains ambiguous. Trimming left V 2 bases short and J 1 base short, with 14 bases between. CDR3 size: 16 residues. Germline assignment: CDR1 SGDLS and CDR2 YYNGEE. CDR3: CASSVSWERGTDTQYF. The CDR3 DNA is TGTGCCAGCAGCGTCTCTTGGGAAAGGGGCACAGATACGCAGTATTTT.

The chain employs TRBV10-2 and TRBJ2-7; D may be TRBD1 (6 bases). V dropped 6 bases and J dropped 2 bases, with 11 bases sitting between them. The CDR3 loop spans 13 amino acids. The germline gives CDR1 WSHSY, CDR2 SAAADI. The CDR3 region is CASSADRPYEQYF. In DNA, the CDR3 is TGCGCCAGCAGCGCCGACAGGCCCTACGAGCAGTACTTC.

The chain's CDR3 is CASSPGILVVNTEAFF. The CDR3 coding sequence is TGTGCCAGCAGCCCCGGGATCCTGGTCGTGAACACTGAAGCTTTCTTT. The V gene is TRBV13, the J gene TRBJ1-1; D is uncertain. The germline CDR1 and CDR2 sequences are PRHDT and FYEKMQ (reference sequence). This CDR3 spans 16 amino acids. Trimming took off 5 bases at V and 0 bases at J, with 16 bases between the two ends.

In DNA form, the CDR3 reads TGCAGTGCTAGAGACTTAGCGGGAGACTACAATGAGCAGTTCTTC. Protein sequence: CSARDLAGDYNEQFF. The chain joins TRBV20-1 to TRBJ2-1; 9 bases align to TRBD2. The CDR3 contains 15 residues. CDR1 and CDR2 (germline): DFQATT, SNEGSKA (reference sequence). V shed 0 bases, J shed 3 bases, and the junction held 3 bases outside the gene matches.

The CDR3 sequence: CASSTRGRTDTQYF. CDR3 nucleotides: TGTGCCAGCAGTACCCGGGGGCGTACAGATACGCAGTATTTT. The chain recombines TRBV27 with TRBJ2-3, with D perhaps being TRBD1 or TRBD2 (6 bases each). Trimming shortened V by 5 bases and J by 3 bases, and 12 bases separated the two germline ends. This CDR3 is built from 14 residues. From germline, CDR1 is MNHEY and CDR2 SMNVEV (reference sequence).

V is TRBV2 and J is TRBJ2-3; 9 bases fit TRBD2. The CDR3 is 15 amino acids. CDR1 SNHLY and CDR2 FYNNEI come from the germline V gene. The J segment lost 4 bases and the V segment lost 9 bases, leaving 11 bases of the junction unmatched. Here the CDR3 reads CASRRVAGASDTQYF. The CDR3 DNA reads TGTGCCAGTCGAAGAGTAGCGGGGGCGTCAGATACGCAGTATTTT.